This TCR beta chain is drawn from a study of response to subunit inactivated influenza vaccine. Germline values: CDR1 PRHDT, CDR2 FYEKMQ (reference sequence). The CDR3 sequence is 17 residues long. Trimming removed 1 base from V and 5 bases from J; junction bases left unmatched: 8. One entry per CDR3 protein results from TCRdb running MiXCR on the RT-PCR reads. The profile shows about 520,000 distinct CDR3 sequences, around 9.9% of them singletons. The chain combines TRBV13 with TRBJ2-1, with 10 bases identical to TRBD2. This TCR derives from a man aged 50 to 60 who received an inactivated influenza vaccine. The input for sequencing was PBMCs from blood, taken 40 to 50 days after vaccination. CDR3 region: CASSLALAGAGNNEQFF. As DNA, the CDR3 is TGTGCCAGCAGCTTAGCGCTAGCGGGAGCTGGAAACAATGAGCAGTTCTTC.